One sample yielded the 21 T cell receptor beta chains listed below, sequenced in a study of Ad26.COV2.S vaccination and SARS-CoV-2 variants. The treatment is: 15 to 20 received Ad26.COV2.S at low or high dose, single or two shots; roughly five received placebo; per-sample allocation not given. The samples were gathered on day 63 after the first injection of vaccine or placebo. Repertoires were generated with immunoSEQ multiplex PCR, while TCRdb's copy carries only in-frame clones and drops some. Of hundreds of thousands of clones in the sample, 70% to 90% were seen once. The sample consisted of peripheral blood, taken in a trial of Ad26.COV2.S vaccine versus placebo. Source of these receptors: a person aged 18-65 years who received the Ad26.COV2.S COVID-19 vaccine or a placebo.

V usage is TRBV2 and J usage is TRBJ1-1; D might be TRBD1 (5 bases). V was clipped by 6 bases and J by 6 bases, with 14 bases between them. Per the germline V gene, CDR1 is SNHLY and CDR2 is FYNNEI. The CDR3 has 13 residues. The CDR3 sequence: CASRGRGLAEAFF. DNA for the CDR3: TGTGCCAGCAGAGGAAGGGGTCTCGCTGAAGCTTTCTTT.

CDR3 amino acids: CASSSPGHSGNTIYF. The CDR3 DNA reads as TGTGCCAGCAGCTCCCCCGGGCACTCTGGAAACACCATATATTTT. The chain combines TRBV7-6 with TRBJ1-3, with D unresolved. Germline assignment: CDR1 SGHVS and CDR2 FNYEAQ. Trimming took 4 bases from V and 0 from J, leaving 10 bases between them. The CDR3 runs 15 residues.

The chain has TRBV5-1 and TRBJ2-7; 8 bases are shared with TRBD1. V lost 5 bases to trimming and J lost 3 bases; unmatched junction nucleotides: 13. The CDR3 is 16 amino acids. Germline loops: CDR1 SGHRS, CDR2 YFSETQ. The CDR3 is CASSPTSPTGDYEQYF. CDR3 nucleotides: TGCGCCAGCAGTCCCACCTCCCCGACAGGGGACTACGAGCAGTACTTC.

V and J are TRBV27 and TRBJ2-7; TRBD2 matches 8 bases. The V gene end was trimmed by 7 bases and the J gene end by 0 bases; junction bases not matched to a gene: 8. This CDR3 contains 15 residues. The germline gives CDR1 MNHEY, CDR2 SMNVEV (reference sequence). For the CDR3, the DNA is TGTGCCAGCAAACTAGCGGATACCAGCTCCTACGAGCAGTACTTC. Translating it yields CASKLADTSSYEQYF.

The chain links TRBV21-1 to TRBJ2-5; TRBD2 reflects the table's D call only, with no check against the DNA. TRBV21-1 is termed a pseudogene. This CDR3 comprises 13 residues. The CDR3 DNA sequence: TGTGCCAGCAAAGGTCGGTCCGGGGAGACCCAGTACTTC. Translated: CASKGRSGETQYF.

V is TRBV7-2 and J is TRBJ2-7, with TRBD1 identical over 7 bases. With V trimmed by 1 base and J by 4 bases, 1 base remained unmatched. CDR3 length equals 13 residues. CDR1 is SGHTA, CDR2 FQGNSA, per germline. The CDR3 region has the DNA TGTGCCAGCAGCTTAGACAGGGGTTACGAGCAGTACTTC. Protein: CASSLDRGYEQYF.

This clone was detected only once. The V and J genes are TRBV7-9 and TRBJ2-1, with D perhaps TRBD1 (5 bases). Germline V gives CDR1 SEHNR, CDR2 FQNEAQ (reference sequence). The CDR3 contains 12 residues. The V gene lost 5 bases and the J gene lost 13 bases, with 15 bases spanning the gap. CDR3 in DNA: TGTGCCAGCAGCGCTGCTAGGGGTAACCAGTTCTTC. This codes for CASSAARGNQFF.

The CDR3 region has the DNA TGTGCCAGTGGGCAGATAGTAGGTAGCAATCAGCCCCAGCATTTT. Translation gives CASGQIVGSNQPQHF. The rearrangement joins TRBV19 to TRBJ1-5; D ambiguous. The CDR3 covers 15 residues. The germline V gene has CDR1 LNHDA and CDR2 SQIVND (reference sequence). Trimming cost V 8 bases and J 0 bases, with 14 bases left between them.

This chain links TRBV12-3 or TRBV12-4 with TRBJ2-1, with TRBD2 as a possible D gene (5 bases). Trimming removed 6 bases from V and 5 bases from J, with 11 bases in between. This CDR3 is 13 amino acids long. Written as DNA, the CDR3 is TGTGCCAGCAGCCTCGACTATCACAATGAGCAGTTCTTC. The encoded protein is CASSLDYHNEQFF.

The chain has TRBV7-6 and TRBJ2-7; 9 nucleotides agree with TRBD1. The CDR3 is 18 amino acids. The trim removed 5 bases at V and 0 bases at J, leaving 14 bases unmatched. Germline CDR1 SGHVS, CDR2 FNYEAQ. CDR3 sequence (DNA): TGTGCCAGCAGCCTACGGACAGGGGAAAACCCCAGCTCCTACGAGCAGTACTTC. Translating gives CASSLRTGENPSSYEQYF.

V gene TRBV10-1 combines with J gene TRBJ2-3; 7 bases align to TRBD1. The V gene end was trimmed by 3 bases and the J gene end by 1 base; junction bases not matched to a gene: 4. The CDR3 has 15 residues. CDR1 and CDR2 (germline): WNHNN, SYGVQD (reference sequence). The CDR3: CASSESQGGTDTQYF. The CDR3 nucleotides read TGCGCCAGCAGTGAATCCCAGGGGGGCACAGATACGCAGTATTTT.

This clone was detected once. This sequence joins TRBV4-3 and TRBJ2-1, with a weak D call TRBD2 (7 bases). The CDR3 covers 14 residues. The germline V and J ends were trimmed by 4 bases and 7 bases, with 14 bases remaining between them. Germline V gene data show CDR1 as LGHNA and CDR2 as YSLEER. CDR3 nucleotides: TGCGCCAGCAGCCTAGGGGGGGCCGGGAATGAGCAGTTCTTC. The encoded protein is CASSLGGAGNEQFF.

This chain connects TRBV27 to TRBJ2-2; the D is unclear. V was clipped by 6 bases and J by 6 bases, with 8 bases between them. From germline, CDR1 is MNHEY and CDR2 SMNVEV (reference sequence). The CDR3 spans 12 residues. CDR3 coding DNA: TGTGCCAGCAGCAATCCACCCGGGGAGCTGTTTTTT. Its protein product is CASSNPPGELFF.

This sequence joins TRBV20-1 and TRBJ1-3, with no clear D. Germline loops: CDR1 DFQATT, CDR2 SNEGSKA (reference sequence). This CDR3 contains 11 residues. The CDR3 is CSRMSGNTIYF. In nucleotides, the CDR3 is TGCAGCAGAATGAGTGGAAACACCATATATTTT.

This clone was observed once. The V gene is TRBV4-1, the J gene TRBJ1-5, with 8 bases that match TRBD1. This CDR3 contains 15 residues. CDR1 is MGHRA, CDR2 YSYEKL, per germline. Germline trimming cut 3 bases from V and 5 bases from J; bases unmatched to any gene: 6. CDR3 DNA sequence: TGCGCCAGCAGCCATAGACAGGGGAGAGATCAGCCCCAGCATTTT. This translates into CASSHRQGRDQPQHF.

This rearrangement joins TRBV12-3 or TRBV12-4 to TRBJ2-7; no clear D gene. The CDR3 extends over 12 amino acids. V was trimmed by 3 bases and J by 2 bases, leaving 5 bases between them. CDR3 residues: CASSFWAYEQYF. In DNA form, the CDR3 reads TGTGCCAGCAGTTTCTGGGCCTACGAGCAGTACTTC.

CDR3 protein: CASRPRGQRNSPLHF. For the CDR3, the DNA is TGTGCCAGCAGGCCCAGAGGACAGCGTAATTCACCCCTCCACTTT. The chain couples TRBV7-2 to TRBJ1-6; D might be TRBD1 (6 bases). The CDR3 is made up of 15 amino acids. Trimming left V 6 bases short and J 6 bases short, with 15 bases between. Germline assignment: CDR1 SGHTA and CDR2 FQGNSA. Using reference TRBV7-2 and TRBJ1-6 for the parts outside the CDR3, the full variable domain is GAGVSQSPSNKVTEKGKDVELRCDPISGHTALYWYRQSLGQGLEFLIYFQGNSAPDKSGLPSDRFSAERTGGSVSTLTIQRTQQEDSAVYLCASRPRGQRNSPLHFGNGTRLTVT.

The gene calls are TRBV3-1 (or the pseudogene TRBV3-2) and TRBJ2-1; TRBD1 matches at 7 bases. In germline, CDR1 is LGHDT, CDR2 YNNKEL (reference sequence). This CDR3 is built from 13 residues. Trimming cost V 6 bases and J 6 bases; bases outside gene matches: 5. The CDR3: CASRRPGGNEQFF. The CDR3 DNA sequence: TGTGCCAGCAGGCGACCAGGGGGCAATGAGCAGTTCTTC.

This clone was counted a single time. The J gene is TRBJ2-1, the V gene TRBV13; TRBD1 matches 10 bases. CDR3 length: 15 amino acids. V gave up 5 bases and J gave up 5 bases; unmatched junction bases: 6. From germline, CDR1 is PRHDT and CDR2 FYEKMQ (reference sequence). CDR3 in DNA: TGTGCCAGCAGCCCTTCTGGGACAGGGGACAATGAGCAGTTCTTC. This gives the protein CASSPSGTGDNEQFF.

As concerns this clone: This sample also contains other DNA sequences that code for the same CDR3. The rearrangement joins TRBV5-1 to TRBJ1-1; 8 bases line up with TRBD1. The CDR3 runs to 14 residues. Germline V gives CDR1 SGHRS, CDR2 YFSETQ. J gave up 0 bases and V 4 bases, and 2 bases lay outside the gene matches. In DNA form, the CDR3 reads TGCGCCAGCAGCCTGACAGGGGTGAACACTGAAGCTTTCTTT. Its protein is CASSLTGVNTEAFF.

The rearrangement links TRBV2 to TRBJ1-5, with D hard to call. Trimming removed 2 bases at V and 3 bases at J, with 14 bases between. There are 16 residues in the CDR3. Germline values: CDR1 SNHLY, CDR2 FYNNEI. The DNA of the CDR3 is TGTGCCAGCAGTGAAATTACCTTGGGAGTCAATCAGCCCCAGCATTTT. This sequence encodes CASSEITLGVNQPQHF. Full variable domain (outside the CDR3, taken from reference TRBV2 and TRBJ1-5): EPEVTQTPSHQVTQMGQEVILRCVPISNHLYFYWYRQILGQKVEFLVSFYNNEISEKSEIFDDQFSVERPDGSNFTLKIRSTKLEDSAMYFCASSEITLGVNQPQHFGDGTRLSIL.